This TCR beta chain appears in the sequencing data of a study of OX40 agonist ivuxolimab in advanced cancers. The wider study: Ivuxolimab, an antibody acting as an agonist of OX40 (CD134), was used to treat patients. Prior therapy, whether anti-PD-1, anti-PD-L1 or anti-CTLA-4, was allowed, and roughly 44% had some. Study conclusions and caveats: Antigen specificity remained undetermined for the expanded peripheral T cells.

Systemic immunosuppression or a history of autoimmune disease excluded patients. At least ten counts were recorded for this clone. Its specificity is not known. Some clones are missing from TCRdb's copy, which holds only in-frame ones; the method was immunoSEQ multiplex PCR. This table has fewer than 100,000 clones, around nine tenths appearing once. Germline V gene lookup returns CDR1 MDHEN and CDR2 SYDVKM. This CDR3 is 14 amino acids long. V lost 7 bases to trimming and J lost 0 bases, with 12 bases between them. The chain employs TRBV28 and TRBJ1-2; possible D gene TRBD1, 5 bases. The sequenced sample was CD4+ or CD8+ T cells sorted from blood, obtained in a trial of the OX40 agonist ivuxolimab. The receptor was derived from an adult with an advanced solid tumor such as melanoma, head and neck, liver or kidney cancer. As DNA, the CDR3 is TGTGCCAGCATAAAGATGGGGGCTAACTATGGCTACACCTTC. Amino acids: CASIKMGANYGYTF.